The TCR beta chain described here comes from a study of blood T cells in healthy people across ages. Whole-study findings and limits: TCR beta diversity correlated strongly with naive T cell percentage. From one million sequenced T cells, diversity estimates were lower bounds.

PCR was performed a second time for about 6 to 12 cycles using a sample-barcoded 5' primer and a J-beta primer mix. One entry per CDR3 protein results from TCRdb running MiXCR on the 5' RACE reads. Here the sample spans fewer than 2,000,000 distinct CDR3 sequences, about two fifths being singletons. Each sample yielded at least 5.5 micrograms of PBMC total RNA. The V end was cut by 2 bases, the J end by 3 bases, with 11 bases between. This CDR3 spans 14 amino acids. For this clonotype: The target antigen is unknown.

The specimen was blood. This sequence was found in a human donor in good health. The gene calls are TRBV12-3 or TRBV12-4 and TRBJ2-7; D gene unclear. CDR3 amino acids: CASSLRSLYYEQYF. The DNA of the CDR3 is TGTGCCAGCAGTTTACGGAGTCTATACTACGAGCAGTACTTC.